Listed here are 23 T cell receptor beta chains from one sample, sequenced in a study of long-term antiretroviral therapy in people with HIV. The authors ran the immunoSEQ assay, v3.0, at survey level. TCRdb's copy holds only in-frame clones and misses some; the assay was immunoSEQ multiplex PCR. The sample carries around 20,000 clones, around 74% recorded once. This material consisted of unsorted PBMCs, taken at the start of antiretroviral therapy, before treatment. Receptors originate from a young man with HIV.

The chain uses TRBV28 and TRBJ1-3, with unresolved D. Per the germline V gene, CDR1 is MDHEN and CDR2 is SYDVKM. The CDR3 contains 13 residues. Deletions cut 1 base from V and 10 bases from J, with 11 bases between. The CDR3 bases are TGTGCCAGCAGTTTATTGGCGAGAGGGACCATATATTTT. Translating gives CASSLLARGTIYF.

This chain's CDR3 is CASSHRTGANYEKLFF. The CDR3 DNA follows: TGTGCCAGCAGCCACAGGACGGGGGCCAATTATGAAAAACTGTTTTTT. The chain links TRBV7-2 to TRBJ1-4; D is possibly TRBD1 (6 bases). Germline V CDR1 and CDR2: SGHTA, FQGNSA. Trimming stripped 5 bases from V and 6 bases from J, with 19 bases between. The CDR3 runs 16 residues. Full variable domain (missing parts from reference TRBV7-2 and TRBJ1-4): GAGVSQSPSNKVTEKGKDVELRCDPISGHTALYWYRQSLGQGLEFLIYFQGNSAPDKSGLPSDRFSAERTGGSVSTLTIQRTQQEDSAVYLCASSHRTGANYEKLFFGSGTQLSVL.

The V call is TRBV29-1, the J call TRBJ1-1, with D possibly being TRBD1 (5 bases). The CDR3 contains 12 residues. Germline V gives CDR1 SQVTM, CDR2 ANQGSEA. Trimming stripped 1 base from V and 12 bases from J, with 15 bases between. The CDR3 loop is CSVEVGVRVSFF. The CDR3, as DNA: TGCAGCGTTGAAGTCGGAGTCAGGGTGTCTTTCTTT.

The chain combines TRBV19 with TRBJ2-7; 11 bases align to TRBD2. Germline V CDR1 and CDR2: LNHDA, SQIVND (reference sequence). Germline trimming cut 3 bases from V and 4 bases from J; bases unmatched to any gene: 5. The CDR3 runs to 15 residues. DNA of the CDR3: TGTGCCAGTAGTATTGCGGCTAGCGGGGGGTACGAGCAGTACTTC. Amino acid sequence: CASSIAASGGYEQYF.

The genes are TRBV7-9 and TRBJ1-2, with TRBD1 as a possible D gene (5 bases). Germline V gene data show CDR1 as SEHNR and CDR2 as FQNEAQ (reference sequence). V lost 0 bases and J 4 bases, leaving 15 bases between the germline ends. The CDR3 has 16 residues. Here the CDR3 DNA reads TGTGCCAGCAGCTTAGCCTCGACAGAGAATAGCTATGGCTACACCTTC. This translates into CASSLASTENSYGYTF.

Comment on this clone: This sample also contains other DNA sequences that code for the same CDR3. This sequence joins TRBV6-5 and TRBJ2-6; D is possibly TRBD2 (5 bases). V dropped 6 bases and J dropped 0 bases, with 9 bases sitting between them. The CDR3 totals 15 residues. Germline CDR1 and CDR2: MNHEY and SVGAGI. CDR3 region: CASRSGSSGANVLTF. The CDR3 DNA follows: TGTGCCAGCAGGTCGGGGAGCTCTGGGGCCAACGTCCTGACTTTC.

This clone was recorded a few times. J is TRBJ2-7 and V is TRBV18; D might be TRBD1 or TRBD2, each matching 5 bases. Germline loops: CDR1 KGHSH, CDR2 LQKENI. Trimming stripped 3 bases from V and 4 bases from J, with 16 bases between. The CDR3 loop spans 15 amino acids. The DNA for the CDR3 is TGTGCCAGCTCACCCGGGACCCTTGGGAATTACGAGCAGTACTTC. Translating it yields CASSPGTLGNYEQYF.

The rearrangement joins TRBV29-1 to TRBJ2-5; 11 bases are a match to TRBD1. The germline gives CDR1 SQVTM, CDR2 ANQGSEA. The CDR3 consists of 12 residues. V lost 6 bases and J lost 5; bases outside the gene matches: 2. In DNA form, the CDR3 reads TGCAGCGTGGGGACAGGGGGGGAGACCCAGTACTTC. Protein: CSVGTGGETQYF.

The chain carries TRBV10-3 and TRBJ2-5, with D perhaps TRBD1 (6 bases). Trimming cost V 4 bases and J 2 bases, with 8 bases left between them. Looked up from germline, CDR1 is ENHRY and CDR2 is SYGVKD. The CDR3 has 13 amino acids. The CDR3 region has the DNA TGTGCCATCAGTGGACAGGTACAAGAGACCCAGTACTTC. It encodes CAISGQVQETQYF.

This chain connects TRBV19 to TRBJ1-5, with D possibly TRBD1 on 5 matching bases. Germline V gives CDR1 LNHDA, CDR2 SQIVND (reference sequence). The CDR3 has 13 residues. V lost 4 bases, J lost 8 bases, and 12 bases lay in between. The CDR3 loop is CASSTFGGEPQHF. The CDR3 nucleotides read TGTGCCAGTAGTACATTTGGGGGGGAGCCCCAGCATTTT. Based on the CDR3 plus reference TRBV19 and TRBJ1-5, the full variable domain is DGGITQSPKYLFRKEGQNVTLSCEQNLNHDAMYWYRQDPGQGLRLIYYSQIVNDFQKGDIAEGYSVSREKKESFPLTVTSAQKNPTAFYLCASSTFGGEPQHFGDGTRLSIL.

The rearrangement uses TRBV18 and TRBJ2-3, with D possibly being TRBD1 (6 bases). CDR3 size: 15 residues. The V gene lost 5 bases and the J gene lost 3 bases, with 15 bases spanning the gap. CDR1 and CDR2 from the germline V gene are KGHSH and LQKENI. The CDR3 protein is CASSDRDTPTDTQYF. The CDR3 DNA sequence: TGTGCCAGCTCAGACCGGGACACCCCGACAGATACGCAGTATTTT.

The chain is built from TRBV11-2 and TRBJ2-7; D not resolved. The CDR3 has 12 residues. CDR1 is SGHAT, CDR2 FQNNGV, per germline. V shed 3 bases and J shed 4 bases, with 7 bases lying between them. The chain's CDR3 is CASSFSWYEQYF. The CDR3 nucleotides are TGTGCCAGCAGCTTCTCTTGGTACGAGCAGTACTTC.

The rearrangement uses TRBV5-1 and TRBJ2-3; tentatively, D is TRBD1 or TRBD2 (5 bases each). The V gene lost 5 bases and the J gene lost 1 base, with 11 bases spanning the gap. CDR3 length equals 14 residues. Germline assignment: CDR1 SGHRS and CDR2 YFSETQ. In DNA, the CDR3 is TGCGCCAGCAGGGGGGACGGGGGCACAGATACGCAGTATTTT. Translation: CASRGDGGTDTQYF.

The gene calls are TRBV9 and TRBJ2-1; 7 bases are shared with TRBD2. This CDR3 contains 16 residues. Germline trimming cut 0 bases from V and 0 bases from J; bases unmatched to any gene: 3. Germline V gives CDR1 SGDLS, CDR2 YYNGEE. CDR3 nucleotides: TGTGCCAGCAGCGTAGGGGGCGGGAGCTCCTACAATGAGCAGTTCTTC. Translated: CASSVGGGSSYNEQFF. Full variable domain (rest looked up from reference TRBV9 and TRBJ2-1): DSGVTQTPKHLITATGQRVTLRCSPRSGDLSVYWYQQSLDQGLQFLIQYYNGEERAKGNILERFSAQQFPDLHSELNLSSLELGDSALYFCASSVGGGSSYNEQFFGPGTRLTVL.

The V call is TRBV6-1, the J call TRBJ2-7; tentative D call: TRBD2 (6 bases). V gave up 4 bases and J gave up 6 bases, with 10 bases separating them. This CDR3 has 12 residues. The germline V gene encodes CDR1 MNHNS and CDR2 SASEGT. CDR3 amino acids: CASSGGVGEQYF. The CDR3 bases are TGTGCCAGCAGTGGCGGGGTAGGCGAGCAGTACTTC.

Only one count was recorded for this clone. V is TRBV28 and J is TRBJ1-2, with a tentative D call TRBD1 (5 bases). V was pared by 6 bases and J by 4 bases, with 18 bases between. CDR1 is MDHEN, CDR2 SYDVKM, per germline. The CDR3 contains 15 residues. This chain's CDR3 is CASRTRQTLGYGYTF. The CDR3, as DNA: TGTGCCAGCAGAACTAGACAGACCTTAGGCTATGGCTACACCTTC.

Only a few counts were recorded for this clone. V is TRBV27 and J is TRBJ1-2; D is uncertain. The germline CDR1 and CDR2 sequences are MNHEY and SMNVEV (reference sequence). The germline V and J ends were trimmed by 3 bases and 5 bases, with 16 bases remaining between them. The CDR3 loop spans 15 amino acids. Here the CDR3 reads CASSLDATGRYGYTF. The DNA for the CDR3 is TGTGCCAGCAGTTTGGATGCCACCGGTCGGTATGGCTACACCTTC.

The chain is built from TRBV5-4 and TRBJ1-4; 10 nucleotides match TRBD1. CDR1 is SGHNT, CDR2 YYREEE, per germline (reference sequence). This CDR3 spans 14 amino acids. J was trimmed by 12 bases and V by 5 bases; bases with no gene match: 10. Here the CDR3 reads CASSPRSGTGELFF. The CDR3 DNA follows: TGTGCCAGCAGTCCCCGCTCCGGGACAGGGGAACTGTTTTTT.

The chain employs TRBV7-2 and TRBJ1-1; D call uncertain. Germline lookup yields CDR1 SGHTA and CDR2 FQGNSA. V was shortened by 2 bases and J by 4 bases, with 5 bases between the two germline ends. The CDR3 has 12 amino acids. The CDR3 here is CASSLSGTEAFF. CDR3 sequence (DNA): TGTGCCAGCAGCTTATCCGGCACTGAAGCTTTCTTT.

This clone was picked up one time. CDR3 protein: CASSARQGDVGTEAFF. The CDR3 DNA reads as TGTGCCAGCAGTGCTCGACAGGGGGATGTGGGCACTGAAGCTTTCTTT. This chain uses TRBV6-6 with TRBJ1-1, with TRBD1 identical over 9 bases. The V and J ends lost 5 bases and 4 bases, in that order; junction bases with no gene match: 11. Germline V gene data show CDR1 as MNHNY and CDR2 as SVGAGI (reference sequence). This CDR3 comprises 16 residues.

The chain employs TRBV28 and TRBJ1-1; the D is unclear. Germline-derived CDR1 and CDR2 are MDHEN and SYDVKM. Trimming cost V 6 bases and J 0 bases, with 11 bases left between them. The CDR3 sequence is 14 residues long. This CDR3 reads CASSNRPMNTEAFF. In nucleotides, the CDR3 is TGTGCCAGCAGCAACCGGCCGATGAACACTGAAGCTTTCTTT.

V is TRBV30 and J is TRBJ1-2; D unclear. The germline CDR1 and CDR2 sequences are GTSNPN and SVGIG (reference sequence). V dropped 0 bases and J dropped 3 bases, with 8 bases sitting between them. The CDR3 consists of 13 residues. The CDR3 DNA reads TGTGCCTGGAGTGTACGAGGAGACTATGGCTACACCTTC. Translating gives CAWSVRGDYGYTF.

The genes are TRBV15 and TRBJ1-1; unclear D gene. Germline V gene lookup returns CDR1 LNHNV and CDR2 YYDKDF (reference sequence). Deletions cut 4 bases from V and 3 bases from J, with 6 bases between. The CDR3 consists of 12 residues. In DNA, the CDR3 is TGTGCCACCAGCACCATATACACTGAAGCTTTCTTT. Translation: CATSTIYTEAFF.